Sequencing of this T cell receptor beta chain was carried out in a study of shared clonotypes between healthy human individuals (TCRdb year 2020). About the full investigation: The cohort included a few men and a couple of women between 18 and 49 years of age. Each donor's leukapheresis produced roughly between roughly 0.94 and 9.5 billion PBMCs. To increase sequencing depth and limit assay-specific biases, TCR repertoire library preparation and sequencing were carried out by different laboratories using diverse techniques. The study deeply sequenced blood TCR repertoires of five healthy adults to estimate repertoire size and the extent of clonotype sharing between individuals. For each donor, CD4 naive and CD4 memory were each given three plates, CD8 naive was given two plates, and CD8 memory was given one plate. General study outcomes and caveats: Pairwise subsampling indicated that sequencing depth was expected to affect the degree of clonotype sharing among donors. When a handful of donors were compared, the shared fraction of clonotypes was about 5.2% for naive CD4, roughly 3.3% for naive CD8, more than 2% for memory CD4, and 0.4% for memory CD8. Compared with non-shared clonotypes, clonotypes shared by all four sorted-subset donors had higher generation probabilities. Sampling was limited to blood, and TCR repertoires in tissue likely differ from TCR repertoires in blood. Incomplete sequencing was indicated by rarefaction of sorted-subset datasets, despite the large sequencing depth. The genetic and exposure-history diversity represented was limited by the small number of donors. Larger estimated clonotype richness was generally found for naive subsets than for memory subsets.

From V the trimming removes 4 bases and from J it removes 5 bases, while the gene matches leave 12 bases of the junction unaccounted for. Reading from cysteine to phenylalanine, the CDR3 counts 17 amino acids. The sequence is cut down to CDR3 DNA, 51 bases in frame from base 1. CDR1 and CDR2, looked up from the germline V gene (reference sequence), are WNHNN and SYGVQD. Donors were healthy HIV-negative adults with no recently reported acute infections or vaccinations. Only Caucasian adults living in Nashville, Tennessee, USA were represented among the donors. CD4+ T cells were enriched through magnetic negative selection, after which naive cells were positively selected on CD45RA and the remaining negative fraction served as the memory subset. Blood was collected by leukapheresis, and PBMCs were isolated by Ficoll-Histopaque density gradient centrifugation and then cryopreserved in liquid nitrogen vapor phase. Analytical flow cytometry was used to check the purity and quantity of each magnetically sorted T cell population. Genomic DNA was isolated from each sorted fraction and quantified by UV absorbance on a Nanodrop 2000c.

TCR CDR3 regions were amplified from genomic DNA by multiplex PCR using the deep immunoSEQ assay. Extracted genomic DNA from each cell subset was distributed evenly across all wells of several immunoSEQ 96-well plates, and each plate was treated as a replicate. For sorted subsets, approximately 0.2 ug of genomic DNA, equivalent to 25,000 to 35,000 T cell genomes, went into each replicate PCR. Purified libraries were measured with a Qubit 3.0 fluorometer, size-checked on a Bioanalyzer 2100, and measured again with the KAPA Library Quantification kit. Every immunoSEQ 96-well plate was sequenced on a separate single-read 150-cycle Illumina NextSeq 550 flow cell. The source study handled its data this way. Because the immunoSEQ output included only junctional sequences and no quality scores, the filtering could not be the same as the filtering used for full-length reads. Sequences were annotated with PyIR, a Python wrapper for IgBLAST v1.9, using IMGT germline references to assign V/J genes and CDR3. Any read was removed if the V/J assignment was weak (E-value above 1e-6), the CDR3 was missing, or the read contained stop codons, out-of-frame junctions, or ambiguous translated residues. A V3J clonotype was defined by an identical inferred V gene, J gene, and CDR3 amino acid sequence. To compute the percentage overlap between repertoires, the number of shared unique clonotypes was divided by the size of the smaller repertoire. RTK rarefaction, the Chao1 estimator, and Recon v2.1 estimates of unobserved clonotypes were used to assess repertoire richness. Generation probabilities were computed with OLGA for all TCRbeta clonotypes obtained by the gDNA method from a handful of donors. TCRdb carries this immuneACCESS record with in-frame sequences only. Its versions omit some clonotypes, under half of them owing to an unresolved V gene in the studies checked, with the rest unexplained. Clonal size and the V and J genes are those of that table, whereas D and trimming came from the DNA. The sample has over a million clones on record, around 98% of them singletons. Around 0.45% of the sample comes from the top ten.

For this clone: What this receptor recognizes is not known. Per-base quality was not reported, and no clone a single base away is much larger than it.

Sequencing input: naive CD4+ T cells sorted from blood. The sample's cell subset or site, from its label and the paper: CD45RA+ positively selected. The rearranged chain carries TRBV10-1 and TRBJ2-1, with 9 middle bases fitting TRBD2. This clonotype was sampled from a man aged 25 to 40 in good health. The sequenced DNA is TGCGCCAGCAGTGCAGCTTTAGCGGGAGTAATCCACAATGAGCAGTTCTTC. It translates to CASSAALAGVIHNEQFF.